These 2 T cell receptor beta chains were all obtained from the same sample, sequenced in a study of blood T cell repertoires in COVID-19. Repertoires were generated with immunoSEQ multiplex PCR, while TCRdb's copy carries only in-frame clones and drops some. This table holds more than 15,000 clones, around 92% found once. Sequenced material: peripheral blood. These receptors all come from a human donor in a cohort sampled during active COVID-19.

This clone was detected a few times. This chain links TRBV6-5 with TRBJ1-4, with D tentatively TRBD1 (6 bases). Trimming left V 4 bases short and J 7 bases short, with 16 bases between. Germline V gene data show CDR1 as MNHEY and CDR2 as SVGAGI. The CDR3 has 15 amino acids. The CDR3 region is CASSSYREGSEKLFF. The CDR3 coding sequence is TGTGCCAGCAGTTCCTACAGGGAGGGTAGTGAAAAACTGTTTTTT.

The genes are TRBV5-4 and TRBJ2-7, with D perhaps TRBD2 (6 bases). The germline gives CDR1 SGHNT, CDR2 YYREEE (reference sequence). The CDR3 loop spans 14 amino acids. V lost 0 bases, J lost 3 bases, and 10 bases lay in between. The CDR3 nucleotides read TGTGCCAGCAGCTTGGTGGAGGGTGGCTACGAGCAGTACTTC. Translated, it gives CASSLVEGGYEQYF. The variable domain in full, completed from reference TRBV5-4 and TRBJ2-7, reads ETGVTQSPTHLIKTRGQQVTLRCSSQSGHNTVSWYQQALGQGPQFIFQYYREEENGRGNFPPRFSGLQFPNYSSELNVNALELDDSALYLCASSLVEGGYEQYFGPGTRLTVT.